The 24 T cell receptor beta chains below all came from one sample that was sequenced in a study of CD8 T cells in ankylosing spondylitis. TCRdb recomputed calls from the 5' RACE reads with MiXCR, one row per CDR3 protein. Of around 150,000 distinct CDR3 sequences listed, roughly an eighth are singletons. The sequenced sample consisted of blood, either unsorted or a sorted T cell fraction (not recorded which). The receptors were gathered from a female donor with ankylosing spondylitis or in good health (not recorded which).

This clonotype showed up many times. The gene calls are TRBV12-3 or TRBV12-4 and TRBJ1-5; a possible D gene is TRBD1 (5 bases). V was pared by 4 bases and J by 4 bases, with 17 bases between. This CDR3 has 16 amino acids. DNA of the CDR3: TGTGCCAGCAGTTCCGGGGACGTTAAACTTAATCAGCCCCAGCATTTT. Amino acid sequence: CASSSGDVKLNQPQHF.

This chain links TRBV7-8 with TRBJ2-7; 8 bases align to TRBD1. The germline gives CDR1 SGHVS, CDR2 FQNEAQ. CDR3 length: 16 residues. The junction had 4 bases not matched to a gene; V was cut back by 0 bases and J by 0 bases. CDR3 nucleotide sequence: TGTGCCAGCAGCTTAGCGCGGGACAGGCCCTCCTACGAGCAGTACTTC. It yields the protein CASSLARDRPSYEQYF.

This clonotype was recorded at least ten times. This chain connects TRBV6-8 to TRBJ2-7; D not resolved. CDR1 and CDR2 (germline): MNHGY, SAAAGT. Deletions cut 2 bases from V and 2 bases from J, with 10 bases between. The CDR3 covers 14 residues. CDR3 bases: TGTGCCAGCAGTTACGGCACCGGCCCCTACGAGCAGTACTTC. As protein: CASSYGTGPYEQYF.

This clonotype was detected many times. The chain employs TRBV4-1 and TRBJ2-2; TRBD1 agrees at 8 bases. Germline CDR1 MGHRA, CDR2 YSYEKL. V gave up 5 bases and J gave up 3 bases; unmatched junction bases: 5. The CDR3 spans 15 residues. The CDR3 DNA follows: TGCGCCAGCAGCTTGGGACAGGCATACACCGGGGAGCTGTTTTTT. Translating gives CASSLGQAYTGELFF.

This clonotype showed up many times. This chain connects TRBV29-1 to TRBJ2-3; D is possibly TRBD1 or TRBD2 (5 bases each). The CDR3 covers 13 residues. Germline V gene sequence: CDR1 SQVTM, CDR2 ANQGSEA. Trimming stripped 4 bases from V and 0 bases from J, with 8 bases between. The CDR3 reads CSVAGDSTDTQYF. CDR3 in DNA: TGCAGCGTTGCCGGGGACAGCACAGATACGCAGTATTTT.

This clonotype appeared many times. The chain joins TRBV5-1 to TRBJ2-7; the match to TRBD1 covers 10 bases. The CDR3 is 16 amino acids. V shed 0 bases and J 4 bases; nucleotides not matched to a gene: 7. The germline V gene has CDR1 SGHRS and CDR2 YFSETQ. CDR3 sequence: CASSLVATGGGYEQYF. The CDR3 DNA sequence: TGCGCCAGCAGCTTGGTGGCGACAGGGGGCGGATACGAGCAGTACTTC.

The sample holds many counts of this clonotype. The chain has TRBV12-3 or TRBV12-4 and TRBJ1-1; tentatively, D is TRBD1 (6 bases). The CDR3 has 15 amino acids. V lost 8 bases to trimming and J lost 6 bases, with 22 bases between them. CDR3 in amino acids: CASGGAVTIDAEAFF. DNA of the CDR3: TGTGCCAGCGGGGGCGCAGTTACTATAGACGCTGAAGCTTTCTTT.

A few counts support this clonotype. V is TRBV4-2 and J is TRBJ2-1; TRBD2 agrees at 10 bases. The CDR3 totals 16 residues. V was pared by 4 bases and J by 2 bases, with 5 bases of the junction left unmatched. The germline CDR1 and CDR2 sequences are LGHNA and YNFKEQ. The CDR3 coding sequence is TGTGCCAGCAGCCGGTCTAGCGGGGGAACCTACAATGAGCAGTTCTTC. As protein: CASSRSSGGTYNEQFF.

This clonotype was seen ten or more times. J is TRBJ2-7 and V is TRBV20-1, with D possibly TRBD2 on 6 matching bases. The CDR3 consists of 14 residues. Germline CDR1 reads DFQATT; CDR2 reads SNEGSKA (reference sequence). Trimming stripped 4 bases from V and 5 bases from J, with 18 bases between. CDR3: CSANAQLASDEQYF. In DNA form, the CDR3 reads TGCAGTGCTAACGCCCAGCTAGCGTCCGACGAGCAGTACTTC.

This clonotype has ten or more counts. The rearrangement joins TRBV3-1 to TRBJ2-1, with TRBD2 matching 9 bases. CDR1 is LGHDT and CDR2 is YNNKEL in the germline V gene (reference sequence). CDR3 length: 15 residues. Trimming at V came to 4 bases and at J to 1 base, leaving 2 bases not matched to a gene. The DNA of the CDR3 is TGTGCCAGCAGCCGCGCGGGGGGGTCCTACAATGAGCAGTTCTTC. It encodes CASSRAGGSYNEQFF.

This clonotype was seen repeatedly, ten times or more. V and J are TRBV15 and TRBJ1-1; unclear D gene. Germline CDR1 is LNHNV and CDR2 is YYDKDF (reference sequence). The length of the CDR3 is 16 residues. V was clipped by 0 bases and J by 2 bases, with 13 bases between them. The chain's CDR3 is CATSRDKEKGNTEAFF. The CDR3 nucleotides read TGTGCCACCAGCAGAGACAAGGAAAAGGGTAACACTGAAGCTTTCTTT.

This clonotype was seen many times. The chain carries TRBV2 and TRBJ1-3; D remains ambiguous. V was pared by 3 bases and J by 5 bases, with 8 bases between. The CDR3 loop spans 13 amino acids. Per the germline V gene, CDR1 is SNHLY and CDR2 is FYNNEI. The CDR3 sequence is CASSEDPRNTIYF. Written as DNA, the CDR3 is TGTGCCAGCAGTGAGGACCCGCGAAACACCATATATTTT.

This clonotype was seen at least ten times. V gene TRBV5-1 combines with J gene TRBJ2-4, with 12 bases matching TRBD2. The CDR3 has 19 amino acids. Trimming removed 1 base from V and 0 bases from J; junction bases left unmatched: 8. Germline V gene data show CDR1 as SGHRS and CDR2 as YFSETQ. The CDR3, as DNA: TGCGCCAGCAGCTTGCCCCTAGCGGGGGGGAGTCTAGCCAAAAACATTCAGTACTTC. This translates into CASSLPLAGGSLAKNIQYF.

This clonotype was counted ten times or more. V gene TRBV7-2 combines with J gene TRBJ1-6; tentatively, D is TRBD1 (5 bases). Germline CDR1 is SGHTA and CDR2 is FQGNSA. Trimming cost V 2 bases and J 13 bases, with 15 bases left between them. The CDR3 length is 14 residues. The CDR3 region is CASSLSTGPAPLHF. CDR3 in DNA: TGTGCCAGCAGCTTAAGTACAGGCCCGGCGCCCCTCCACTTT.

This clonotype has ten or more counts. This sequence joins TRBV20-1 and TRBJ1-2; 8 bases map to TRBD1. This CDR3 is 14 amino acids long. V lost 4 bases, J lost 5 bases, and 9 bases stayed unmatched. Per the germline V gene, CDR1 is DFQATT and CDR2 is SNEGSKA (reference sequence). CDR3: CSATRDRTTYGYTF. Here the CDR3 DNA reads TGCAGTGCTACTCGGGACAGGACCACTTATGGCTACACCTTC.

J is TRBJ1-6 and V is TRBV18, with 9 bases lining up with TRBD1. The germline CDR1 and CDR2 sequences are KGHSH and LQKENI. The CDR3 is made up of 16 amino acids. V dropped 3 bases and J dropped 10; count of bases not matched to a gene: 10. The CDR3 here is CASSPTTGGLGSPLHF. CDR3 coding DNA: TGTGCCAGCTCACCTACAACAGGGGGCTTGGGATCACCCCTCCACTTT.

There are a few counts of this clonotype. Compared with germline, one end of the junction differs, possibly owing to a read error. The CDR3 nucleotides are TGTGCCAGCAGCCTAACTTCGGCGGGGGGAGCGGAAGATACGCAGTATTTT. Protein: CASSLTSAGGAEDTQYF. This sequence joins TRBV7-3 and TRBJ2-3; TRBD2 matches at 8 bases. The CDR3 has 17 residues. Germline V gene sequence: CDR1 SGHTA, CDR2 FQGTGA.

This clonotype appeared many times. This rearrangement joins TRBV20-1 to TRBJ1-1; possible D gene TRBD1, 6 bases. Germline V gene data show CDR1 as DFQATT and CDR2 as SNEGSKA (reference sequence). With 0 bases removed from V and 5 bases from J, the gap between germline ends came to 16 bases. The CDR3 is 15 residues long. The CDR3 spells CSARDTQGPETEAFF. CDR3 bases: TGCAGTGCTAGAGACACACAGGGACCGGAGACTGAAGCTTTCTTT.

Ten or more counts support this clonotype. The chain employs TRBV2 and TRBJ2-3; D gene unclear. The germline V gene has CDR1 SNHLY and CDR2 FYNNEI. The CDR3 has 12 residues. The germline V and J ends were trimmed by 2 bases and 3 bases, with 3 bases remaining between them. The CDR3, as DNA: TGTGCCAGCAGTGAAACGACAGATACGCAGTATTTT. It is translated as CASSETTDTQYF. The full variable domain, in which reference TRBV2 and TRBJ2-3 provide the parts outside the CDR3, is EPEVTQTPSHQVTQMGQEVILRCVPISNHLYFYWYRQILGQKVEFLVSFYNNEISEKSEIFDDQFSVERPDGSNFTLKIRSTKLEDSAMYFCASSETTDTQYFGPGTRLTVL.

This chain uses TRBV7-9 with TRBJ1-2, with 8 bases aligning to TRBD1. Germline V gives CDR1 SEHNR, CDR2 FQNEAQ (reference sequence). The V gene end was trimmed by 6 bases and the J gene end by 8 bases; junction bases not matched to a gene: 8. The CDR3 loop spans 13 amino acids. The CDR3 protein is CASSYGTGGGYTF. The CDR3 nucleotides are TGTGCCAGCAGTTATGGTACAGGGGGGGGCTACACCTTC.

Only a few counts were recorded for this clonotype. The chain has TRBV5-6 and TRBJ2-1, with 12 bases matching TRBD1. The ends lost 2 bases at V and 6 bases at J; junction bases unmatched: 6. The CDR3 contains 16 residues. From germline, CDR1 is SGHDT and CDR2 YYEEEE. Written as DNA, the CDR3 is TGTGCCAGCAGCTTCCTAGGGACAGGGGGCCGCAATGAGCAGTTCTTC. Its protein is CASSFLGTGGRNEQFF.

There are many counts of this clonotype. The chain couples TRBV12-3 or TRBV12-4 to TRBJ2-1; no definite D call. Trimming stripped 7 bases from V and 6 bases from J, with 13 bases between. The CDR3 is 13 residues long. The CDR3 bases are TGTGCCAGCAATATCCGGGCCGTCAATGAGCAGTTCTTC. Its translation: CASNIRAVNEQFF.

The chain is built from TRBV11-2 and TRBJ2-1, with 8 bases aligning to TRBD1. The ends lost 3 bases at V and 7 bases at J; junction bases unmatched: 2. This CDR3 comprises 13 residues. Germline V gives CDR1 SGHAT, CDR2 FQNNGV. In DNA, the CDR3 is TGTGCCAGCAGCTTCGACAGGGGTAATGAGCAGTTCTTC. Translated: CASSFDRGNEQFF.

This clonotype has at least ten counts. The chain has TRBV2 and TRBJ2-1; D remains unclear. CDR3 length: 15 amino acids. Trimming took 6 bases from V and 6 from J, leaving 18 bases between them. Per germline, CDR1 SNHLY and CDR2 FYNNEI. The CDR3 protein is CASSETLGTGNEQFF. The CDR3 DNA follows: TGTGCCAGCAGCGAGACTTTGGGTACGGGCAATGAGCAGTTCTTC.